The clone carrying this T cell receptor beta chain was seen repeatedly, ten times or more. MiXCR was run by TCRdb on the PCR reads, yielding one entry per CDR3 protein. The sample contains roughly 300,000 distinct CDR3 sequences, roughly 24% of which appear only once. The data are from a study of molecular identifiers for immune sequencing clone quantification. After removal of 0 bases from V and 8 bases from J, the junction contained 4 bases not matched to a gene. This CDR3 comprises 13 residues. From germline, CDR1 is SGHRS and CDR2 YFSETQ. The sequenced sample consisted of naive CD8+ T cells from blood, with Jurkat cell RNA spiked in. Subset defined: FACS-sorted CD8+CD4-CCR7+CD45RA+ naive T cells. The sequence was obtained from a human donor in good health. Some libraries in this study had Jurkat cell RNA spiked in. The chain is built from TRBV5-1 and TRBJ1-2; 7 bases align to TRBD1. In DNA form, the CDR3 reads TGCGCCAGCAGCTTGGCAGGGGGAGAAGGCTACACCTTC. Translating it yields CASSLAGGEGYTF.